The clone carrying this T cell receptor (beta chain) is deemed medium-sized. Method: immunoSEQ multiplex PCR; TCRdb's copy keeps in-frame clones and lacks some. Of 50,000 to 70,000 clones listed, approximately 85% were seen once; the top ten hold around 3%. CDR1 is MGHRA and CDR2 is YSYEKL in the germline V gene. There are 15 residues in the CDR3. V shed 3 bases and J shed 4 bases, with 15 bases lying between them. This sample was included in a study of OX40 agonist ivuxolimab in advanced cancers. About the study: The patients received ivuxolimab by intravenous route every 2 weeks at 0.01 to 10 mg/kg.

Sample: CD4+ or CD8+ T cells sorted from blood, taken in a trial of the OX40 agonist ivuxolimab. This TCR came from an adult with an advanced solid tumor such as melanoma, head and neck, liver or kidney cancer. This chain links TRBV4-1 with TRBJ2-5, with D perhaps given as TRBD1 or TRBD2 (5 bases each). CDR3 nucleotide sequence: TGCGCCAGCAGCCAGCCCGACCGGGGCCCAGAGACCCAGTACTTC. Its translation: CASSQPDRGPETQYF.